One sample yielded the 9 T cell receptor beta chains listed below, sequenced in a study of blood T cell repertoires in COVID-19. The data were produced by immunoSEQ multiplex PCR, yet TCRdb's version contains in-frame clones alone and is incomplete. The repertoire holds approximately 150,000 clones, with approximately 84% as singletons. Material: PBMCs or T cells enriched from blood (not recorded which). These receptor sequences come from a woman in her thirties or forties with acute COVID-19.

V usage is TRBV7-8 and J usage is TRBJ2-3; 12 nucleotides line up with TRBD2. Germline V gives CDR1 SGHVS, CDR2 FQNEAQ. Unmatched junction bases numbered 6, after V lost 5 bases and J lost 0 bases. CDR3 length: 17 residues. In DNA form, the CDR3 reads TGTGCCAGCAGCACGGGACTAGCGGGCGCTAGCACAGATACGCAGTATTTT. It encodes CASSTGLAGASTDTQYF.

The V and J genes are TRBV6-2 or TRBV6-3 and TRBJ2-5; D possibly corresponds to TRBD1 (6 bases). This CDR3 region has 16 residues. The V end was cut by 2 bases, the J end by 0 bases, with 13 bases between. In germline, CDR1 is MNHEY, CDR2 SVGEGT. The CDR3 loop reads CASSYPAGTHQETQYF. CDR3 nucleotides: TGTGCCAGCAGTTACCCGGCAGGGACACACCAAGAGACCCAGTACTTC.

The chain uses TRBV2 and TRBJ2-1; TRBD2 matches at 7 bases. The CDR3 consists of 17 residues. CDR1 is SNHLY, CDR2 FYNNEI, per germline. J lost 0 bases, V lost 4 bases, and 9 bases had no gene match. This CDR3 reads CASSGVLAASSYNEQFF. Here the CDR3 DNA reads TGTGCCAGCAGTGGAGTGCTAGCGGCGAGCTCCTACAATGAGCAGTTCTTC.

In DNA form, the CDR3 reads TGTGCCAGCAGCTCCCGGGGACTAGCCGACCAAGAGACCCAGTACTTC. Translating gives CASSSRGLADQETQYF. The J gene is TRBJ2-5, the V gene TRBV7-2, with 9 positions matching TRBD2. Germline loops: CDR1 SGHTA, CDR2 FQGNSA. The V gene end was trimmed by 4 bases and the J gene end by 0 bases; junction bases not matched to a gene: 6. The CDR3 is 16 residues long.

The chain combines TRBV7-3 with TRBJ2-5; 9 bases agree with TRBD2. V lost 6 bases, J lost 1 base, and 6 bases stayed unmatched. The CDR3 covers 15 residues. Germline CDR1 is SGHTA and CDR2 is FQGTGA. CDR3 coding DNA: TGTGCCAGCAGTCTAGCTAGCGGGACCCAAGAGACCCAGTACTTC. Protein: CASSLASGTQETQYF. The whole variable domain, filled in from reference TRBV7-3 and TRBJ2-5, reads GAGVSQTPSNKVTEKGKYVELRCDPISGHTALYWYRQSLGQGPEFLIYFQGTGAADDSGLPNDRFFAVRPEGSVSTLKIQRTERGDSAVYLCASSLASGTQETQYFGPGTRLLVL.

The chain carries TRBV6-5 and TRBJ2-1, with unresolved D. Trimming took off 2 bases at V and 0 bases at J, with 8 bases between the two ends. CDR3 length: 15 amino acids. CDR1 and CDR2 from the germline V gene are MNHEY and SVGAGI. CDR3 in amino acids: CASSYGQHSYNEQFF. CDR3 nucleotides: TGTGCCAGCAGTTACGGGCAGCACTCCTACAATGAGCAGTTCTTC.

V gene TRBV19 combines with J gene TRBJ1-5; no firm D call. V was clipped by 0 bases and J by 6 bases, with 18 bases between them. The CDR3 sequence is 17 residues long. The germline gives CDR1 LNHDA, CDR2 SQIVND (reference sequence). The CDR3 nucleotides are TGTGCCAGTAGTATAGAAGGCAGTAGACCAGGTCGTCAGCCCCAGCATTTT. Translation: CASSIEGSRPGRQPQHF. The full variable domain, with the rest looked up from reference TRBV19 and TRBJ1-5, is DGGITQSPKYLFRKEGQNVTLSCEQNLNHDAMYWYRQDPGQGLRLIYYSQIVNDFQKGDIAEGYSVSREKKESFPLTVTSAQKNPTAFYLCASSIEGSRPGRQPQHFGDGTRLSIL.

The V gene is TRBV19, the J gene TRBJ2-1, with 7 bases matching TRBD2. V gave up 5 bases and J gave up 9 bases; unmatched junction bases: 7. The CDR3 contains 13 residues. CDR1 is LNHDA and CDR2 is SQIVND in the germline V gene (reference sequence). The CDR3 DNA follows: TGTGCCAGTAGTCGACTAGCCGCCAGTGAGCAGTTCTTC. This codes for CASSRLAASEQFF. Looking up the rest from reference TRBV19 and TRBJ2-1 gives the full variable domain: DGGITQSPKYLFRKEGQNVTLSCEQNLNHDAMYWYRQDPGQGLRLIYYSQIVNDFQKGDIAEGYSVSREKKESFPLTVTSAQKNPTAFYLCASSRLAASEQFFGPGTRLTVL.

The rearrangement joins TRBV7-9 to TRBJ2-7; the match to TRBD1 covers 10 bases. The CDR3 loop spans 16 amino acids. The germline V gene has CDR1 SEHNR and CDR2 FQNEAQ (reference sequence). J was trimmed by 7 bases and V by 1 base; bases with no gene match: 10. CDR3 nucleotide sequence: TGTGCCAGCAGCTTAGGGGACCCGACAGGGGGCAAAGAGCAGTACTTC. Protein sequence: CASSLGDPTGGKEQYF.